Listed below are T cell receptor beta chains from one sample, sequenced in a study of shared clonotypes between healthy human individuals. The method was immunoSEQ multiplex PCR; TCRdb's version includes in-frame clones alone and lacks a portion of them. The table has some 500,000 clones, around 95% seen once. The sample was naive CD4+ T cells sorted from blood. These receptors were obtained from a woman in her twenties or thirties in good health. CDR3s include the opening cysteine and the closing phenylalanine or tryptophan. D genes are given only for firm matches. Only part of the rows carry a size: once, few, many, or a class if the clone is expanded.

j_gene: TRBJ2-5; d_gene: TRBD2; v_gene: TRBV6-5; abundance: NA; CDR3aa: CASSYTQLRGGETQYF; CDR3nt: TGTGCCAGCAGTTACACCCAACTGCGCGGGGGAGAGACCCAGTACTTC
j_gene: TRBJ2-7; d_gene: NA; v_gene: TRBV5-1; abundance: NA; CDR3aa: CASSSQDSPYEQYF; CDR3nt: TGCGCCAGCTCGAGTCAGGACAGCCCCTACGAGCAGTACTTC
j_gene: TRBJ1-1; d_gene: NA; v_gene: TRBV28; abundance: NA; CDR3aa: CASIPQMNTEAFF; CDR3nt: TGTGCCAGCATCCCCCAGATGAACACTGAAGCTTTCTTT
j_gene: TRBJ1-2; d_gene: NA; v_gene: TRBV7-2; abundance: NA; CDR3aa: CASSLPGAGGYTF; CDR3nt: TGTGCCAGCAGCCTGCCGGGGGCAGGTGGCTACACCTTC
j_gene: TRBJ2-2; d_gene: NA; v_gene: TRBV6-1; abundance: NA; CDR3aa: CASSLTELNTGELFF; CDR3nt: TGTGCCAGCAGCTTGACAGAGTTGAACACCGGGGAGCTGTTTTTT
j_gene: TRBJ2-5; d_gene: TRBD1; v_gene: TRBV29-1; abundance: once; CDR3aa: CSVFGTGRTEETQYF; CDR3nt: TGCAGCGTTTTCGGGACAGGGAGGACGGAAGAGACCCAGTACTTC
j_gene: TRBJ2-5; d_gene: TRBD2; v_gene: TRBV11-2; abundance: NA; CDR3aa: CASSPIGGSMETQYF; CDR3nt: TGTGCCAGCAGCCCCATTGGCGGGAGTATGGAGACCCAGTACTTC
j_gene: TRBJ2-6; d_gene: NA; v_gene: TRBV2; abundance: NA; CDR3aa: CASSEASSRQARLSGANVLTF; CDR3nt: TGTGCCAGCAGTGAAGCTTCTAGTAGACAGGCGCGTCTCTCTGGGGCCAACGTCCTGACTTTC
j_gene: TRBJ2-5; d_gene: NA; v_gene: TRBV27; abundance: NA; CDR3aa: CASSRLGGTQYF; CDR3nt: TGTGCCAGCAGTCGCTTAGGTGGGACCCAGTACTTC
j_gene: TRBJ1-2; d_gene: NA; v_gene: TRBV10-2; abundance: few; CDR3aa: CASSGPLGGYTF; CDR3nt: TGCGCCAGCAGTGGTCCCTTGGGGGGCTACACCTTC
j_gene: TRBJ1-2; d_gene: NA; v_gene: TRBV7-3; abundance: NA; CDR3aa: CASSPRRDITYGYTF; CDR3nt: TGTGCCAGCAGCCCGAGGAGGGACATTACTTATGGCTACACCTTC
j_gene: TRBJ2-3; d_gene: NA; v_gene: TRBV30; abundance: NA; CDR3aa: CAWSVGWRAMRGTDTQYF; CDR3nt: TGTGCCTGGAGTGTAGGCTGGAGAGCGATGAGAGGGACAGATACGCAGTATTTT
j_gene: TRBJ1-5; d_gene: NA; v_gene: TRBV19; abundance: NA; CDR3aa: CASSIGDQPQHF; CDR3nt: TGTGCCAGTAGTATCGGGGATCAGCCCCAGCATTTT
j_gene: TRBJ2-2; d_gene: TRBD2; v_gene: TRBV28; abundance: NA; CDR3aa: CASRSGTSGTGELFF; CDR3nt: TGTGCCAGCAGATCCGGGACTAGCGGCACCGGGGAGCTGTTTTTT